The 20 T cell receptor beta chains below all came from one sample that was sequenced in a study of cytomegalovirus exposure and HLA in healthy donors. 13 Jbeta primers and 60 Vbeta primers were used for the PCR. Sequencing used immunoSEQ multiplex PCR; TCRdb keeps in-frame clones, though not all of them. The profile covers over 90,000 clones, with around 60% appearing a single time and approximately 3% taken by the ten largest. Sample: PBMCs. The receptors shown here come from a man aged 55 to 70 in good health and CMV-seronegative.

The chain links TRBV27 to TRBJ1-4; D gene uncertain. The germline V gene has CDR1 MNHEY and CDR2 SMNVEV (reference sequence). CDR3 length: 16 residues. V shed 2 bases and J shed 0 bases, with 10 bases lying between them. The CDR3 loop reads CASSLLGSATNEKLFF. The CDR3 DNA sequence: TGTGCCAGCAGTTTACTCGGTTCGGCAACTAATGAAAAACTGTTTTTT.

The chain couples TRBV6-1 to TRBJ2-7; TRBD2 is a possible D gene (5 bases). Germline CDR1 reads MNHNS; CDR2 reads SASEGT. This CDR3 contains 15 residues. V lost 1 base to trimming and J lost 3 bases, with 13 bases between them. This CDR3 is CASSEGLGGLYEQYF. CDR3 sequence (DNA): TGTGCCAGCAGTGAAGGTCTCGGCGGACTCTACGAGCAGTACTTC.

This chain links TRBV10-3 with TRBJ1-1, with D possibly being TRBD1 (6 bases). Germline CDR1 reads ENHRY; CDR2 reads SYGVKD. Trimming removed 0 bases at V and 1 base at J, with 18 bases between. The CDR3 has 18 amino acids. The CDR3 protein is CAISESLTGLKANTEAFF. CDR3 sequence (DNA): TGTGCCATCAGTGAGTCCTTGACAGGCCTTAAGGCGAACACTGAAGCTTTCTTT.

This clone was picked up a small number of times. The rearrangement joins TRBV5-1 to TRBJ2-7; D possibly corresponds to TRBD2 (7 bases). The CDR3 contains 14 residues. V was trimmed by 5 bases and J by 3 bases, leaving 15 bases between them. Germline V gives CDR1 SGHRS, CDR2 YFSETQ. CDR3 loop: CASRFGGPLYEQYF. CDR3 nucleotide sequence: TGCGCCAGCAGATTCGGGGGGCCGCTCTACGAGCAGTACTTC.

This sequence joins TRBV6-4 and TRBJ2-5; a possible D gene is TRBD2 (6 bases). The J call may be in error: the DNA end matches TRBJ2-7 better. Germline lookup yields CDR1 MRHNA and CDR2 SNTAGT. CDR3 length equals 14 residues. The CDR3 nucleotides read TGTGCCAGCAGTGAAGGAGGGGATTTGGACGAGCAGTACTTC. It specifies CASSEGGDLDEQYF.

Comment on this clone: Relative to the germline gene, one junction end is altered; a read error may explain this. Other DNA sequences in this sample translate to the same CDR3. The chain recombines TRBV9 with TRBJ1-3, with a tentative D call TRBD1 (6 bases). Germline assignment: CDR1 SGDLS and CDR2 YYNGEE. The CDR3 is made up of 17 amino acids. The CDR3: CASSEVGQTISGNTIYF. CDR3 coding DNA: TGTGCTAGCAGCGAGGTCGGACAGACAATCTCTGGAAACACCATATATTTT.

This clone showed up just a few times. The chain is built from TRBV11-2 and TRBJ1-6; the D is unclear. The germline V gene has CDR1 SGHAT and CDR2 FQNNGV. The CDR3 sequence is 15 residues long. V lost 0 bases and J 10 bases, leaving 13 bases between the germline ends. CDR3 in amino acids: CASSLDLTAGSPLHF. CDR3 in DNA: TGTGCCAGCAGCTTAGATCTAACGGCGGGCTCACCCCTCCACTTT.

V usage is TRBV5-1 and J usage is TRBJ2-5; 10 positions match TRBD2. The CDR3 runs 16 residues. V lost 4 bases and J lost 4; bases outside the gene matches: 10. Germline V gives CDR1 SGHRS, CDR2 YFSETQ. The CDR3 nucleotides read TGCGCCAGCAGCGCCGGGACTAGCGCGAGGGGAGAGACCCAGTACTTC. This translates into CASSAGTSARGETQYF.

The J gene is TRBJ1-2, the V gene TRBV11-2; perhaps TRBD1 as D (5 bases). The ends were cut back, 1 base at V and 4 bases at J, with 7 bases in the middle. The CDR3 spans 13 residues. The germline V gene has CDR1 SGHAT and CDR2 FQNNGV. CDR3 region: CASSLGDSYGYTF. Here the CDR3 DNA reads TGTGCCAGCAGCTTAGGAGACAGCTATGGCTACACCTTC. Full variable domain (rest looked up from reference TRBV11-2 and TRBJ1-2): EAGVAQSPRYKIIEKRQSVAFWCNPISGHATLYWYQQILGQGPKLLIQFQNNGVVDDSQLPKDRFSAERLKGVDSTLKIQPAKLEDSAVYLCASSLGDSYGYTFGSGTRLTVV.

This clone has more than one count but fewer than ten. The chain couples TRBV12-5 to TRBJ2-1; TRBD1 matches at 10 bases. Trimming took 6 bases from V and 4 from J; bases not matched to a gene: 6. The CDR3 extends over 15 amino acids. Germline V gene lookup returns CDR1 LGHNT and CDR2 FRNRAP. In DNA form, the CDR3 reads TGTGCTAGTGGACGCGGGACAGGGGTATACAATGAGCAGTTCTTC. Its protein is CASGRGTGVYNEQFF.

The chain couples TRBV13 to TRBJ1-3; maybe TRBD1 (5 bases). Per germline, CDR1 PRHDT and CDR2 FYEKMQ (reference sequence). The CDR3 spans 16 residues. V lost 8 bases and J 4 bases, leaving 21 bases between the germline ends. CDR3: CASREFIQEIGNTIYF. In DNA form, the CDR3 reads TGTGCCAGCCGAGAGTTCATACAGGAGATAGGAAACACCATATATTTT.

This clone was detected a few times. CDR3 residues: CASSLQGWGAHTEAFF. For the CDR3, the DNA is TGTGCCAGCAGTTTACAAGGCTGGGGAGCGCACACTGAAGCTTTCTTT. The chain couples TRBV28 to TRBJ1-1; D unresolved. Germline loops: CDR1 MDHEN, CDR2 SYDVKM. The CDR3 runs to 16 residues. The V gene lost 2 bases and the J gene lost 3 bases, with 16 bases spanning the gap.

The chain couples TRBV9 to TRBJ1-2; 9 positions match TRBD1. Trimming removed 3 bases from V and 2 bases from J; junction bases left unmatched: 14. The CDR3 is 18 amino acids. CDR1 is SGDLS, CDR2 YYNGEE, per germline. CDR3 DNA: TGTGCCAGCAGCGAAAAGATCGCGACAGGGGGGGGAAACTATGGCTACACCTTC. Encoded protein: CASSEKIATGGGNYGYTF.

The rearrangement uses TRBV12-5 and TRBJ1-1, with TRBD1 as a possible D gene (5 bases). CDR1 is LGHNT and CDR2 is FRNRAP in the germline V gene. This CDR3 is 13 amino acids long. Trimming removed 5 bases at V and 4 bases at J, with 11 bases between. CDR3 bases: TGTGCTAGTGGTCCCGGGGGTTTCACTGAAGCTTTCTTT. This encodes CASGPGGFTEAFF.

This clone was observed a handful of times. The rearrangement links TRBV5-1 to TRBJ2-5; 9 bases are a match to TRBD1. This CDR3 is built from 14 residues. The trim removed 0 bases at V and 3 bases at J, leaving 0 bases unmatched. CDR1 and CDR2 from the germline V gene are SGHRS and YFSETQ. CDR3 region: CASSLGTGEETQYF. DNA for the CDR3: TGCGCCAGCAGCTTGGGGACAGGGGAAGAGACCCAGTACTTC.

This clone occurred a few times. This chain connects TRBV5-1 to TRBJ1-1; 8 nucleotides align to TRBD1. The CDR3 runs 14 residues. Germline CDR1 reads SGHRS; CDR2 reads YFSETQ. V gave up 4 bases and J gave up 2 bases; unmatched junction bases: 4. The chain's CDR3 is CASSIQGVNTEAFF. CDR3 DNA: TGCGCCAGCAGCATACAGGGGGTCAACACTGAAGCTTTCTTT.

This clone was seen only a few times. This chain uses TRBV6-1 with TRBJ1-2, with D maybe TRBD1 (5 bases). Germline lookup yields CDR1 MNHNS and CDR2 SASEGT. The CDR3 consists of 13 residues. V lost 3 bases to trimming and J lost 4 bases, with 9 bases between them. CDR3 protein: CASSERGPYGYTF. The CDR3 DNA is TGTGCCAGCAGTGAGCGGGGACCCTATGGCTACACCTTC.

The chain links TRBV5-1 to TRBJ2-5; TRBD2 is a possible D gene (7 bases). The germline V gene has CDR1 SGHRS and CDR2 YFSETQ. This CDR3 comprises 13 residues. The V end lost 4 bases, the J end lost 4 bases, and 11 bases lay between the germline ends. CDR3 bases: TGCGCCAGCAGCGGGGGGGCGCGAGAGACCCAGTACTTC. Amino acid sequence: CASSGGARETQYF.

The CDR3 nucleotides are TGTGCCAGCAGCCAACGGGACAGGGGTAATTCACCCCTCCACTTT. Translation gives CASSQRDRGNSPLHF. This chain connects TRBV4-2 to TRBJ1-6; 10 nucleotides match TRBD1. V dropped 2 bases and J dropped 6; count of bases not matched to a gene: 1. The CDR3 is made up of 15 amino acids. Germline V gene sequence: CDR1 LGHNA, CDR2 YNFKEQ.

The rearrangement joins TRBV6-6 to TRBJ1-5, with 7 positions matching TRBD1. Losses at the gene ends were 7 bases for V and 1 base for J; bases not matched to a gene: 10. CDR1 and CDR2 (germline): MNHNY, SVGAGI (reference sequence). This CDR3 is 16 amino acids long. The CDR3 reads CASTFPGQTSNQPQHF. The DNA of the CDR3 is TGTGCCAGCACCTTCCCGGGACAGACCAGCAATCAGCCCCAGCATTTT.